The TCR beta chain described here comes from a study of blood T cell repertoires in COVID-19. Overall study context: Both acute and convalescent COVID-19 samples were obtained from the United States, Italy and Spain.

Original methodology: Estimation of nucleated cell counts was performed using reference gene primer amplification. Only in-frame clones appear in the TCRdb table, and some are missing; sequencing was by immunoSEQ multiplex PCR. Clonal size and the V and J genes are those of that table, whereas D and trimming came from the DNA. The sample holds 130,000 to 150,000 clones, roughly 90% seen once. CDR1 MDHEN and CDR2 SYDVKM come from the germline V gene. The CDR3 length is 13 residues. V dropped 6 bases and J dropped 1 base, with 10 bases sitting between them. The source is a woman in her thirties with acute COVID-19. The sequencing input was PBMCs or T cells enriched from blood (not recorded which). The chain has TRBV28 and TRBJ2-7, with a weak D call TRBD2 (5 bases). CDR3 sequence: CASRVTISYEQYF. The CDR3 DNA sequence: TGTGCCAGCAGAGTGACTATATCCTACGAGCAGTACTTC.